The 7 T cell receptor beta chains reported below all come from one sample, sequenced in a study of blood T cell repertoires in COVID-19. The table came from immunoSEQ multiplex PCR; TCRdb's copy has only in-frame clones and leaves some out. Of some 60,000 clones in the sample, 83% were seen once. The specimen was peripheral blood. All receptors come from a man aged 45 to 65 with COVID-19, enrolled during active disease.

This chain joins TRBV3-1 (or the pseudogene TRBV3-2) and TRBJ2-5; TRBD1 is a possible D gene (7 bases). The germline V gene encodes CDR1 LGHDT and CDR2 YNNKEL (reference sequence). With 1 base removed from V and 4 bases from J, the gap between germline ends came to 13 bases. This CDR3 is built from 15 residues. The CDR3 is CASSQARGRGETQYF. The CDR3 bases are TGTGCCAGCAGCCAAGCAAGGGGGCGGGGAGAGACCCAGTACTTC.

The table lists this clone with a few counts. The chain uses TRBV2 and TRBJ1-1; 7 positions match TRBD1. Germline-derived CDR1 and CDR2 are SNHLY and FYNNEI. The ends lost 8 bases at V and 1 base at J; junction bases unmatched: 7. CDR3 length: 14 amino acids. CDR3 in DNA: TGTGCCAGCCCTCCGGCAGGGGGGAACACTGAAGCTTTCTTT. Translated: CASPPAGGNTEAFF.

This chain connects TRBV3-1 (or the pseudogene TRBV3-2) to TRBJ2-2; perhaps TRBD2 as D (5 bases). Germline V gene sequence: CDR1 LGHDT, CDR2 YNNKEL (reference sequence). V was shortened by 3 bases and J by 7 bases, with 9 bases between the two germline ends. CDR3 length: 13 residues. CDR3: CASSHLSGGELFF. Written as DNA, the CDR3 is TGTGCCAGCAGCCATCTAAGCGGCGGGGAGCTGTTTTTT.

The chain recombines TRBV4-2 with TRBJ2-4; 10 bases line up with TRBD2. The V segment lost 3 bases and the J segment 3 bases; nucleotides outside the gene matches: 5. Germline CDR1 LGHNA, CDR2 YNFKEQ. The CDR3 sequence is 16 residues long. CDR3 coding DNA: TGTGCCAGCAGCCAGGCTAGCGGGGGAGACAAAAACATTCAGTACTTC. Amino acids: CASSQASGGDKNIQYF.

This clone was seen once. The chain has TRBV6-5 and TRBJ2-1; unclear D gene. Trimming took off 6 bases at V and 8 bases at J, with 8 bases between the two ends. Germline V CDR1 and CDR2: MNHEY, SVGAGI. The CDR3 has 11 amino acids. CDR3 DNA: TGTGCCAGCAGACTCCTTCATGAGCAGTTCTTC. Translation gives CASRLLHEQFF.

V gene TRBV5-1 combines with J gene TRBJ2-5, with 8 nucleotides matching TRBD2. This CDR3 spans 15 amino acids. Per the germline V gene, CDR1 is SGHRS and CDR2 is YFSETQ. Trimming at V came to 4 bases and at J to 3 bases, leaving 8 bases not matched to a gene. The CDR3 sequence is CASSKAGAVEETQYF. CDR3 sequence (DNA): TGCGCCAGCAGCAAAGCGGGAGCCGTTGAAGAGACCCAGTACTTC.

This sequence joins TRBV9 and TRBJ2-2, with D perhaps matching TRBD2 (5 bases). Trimming left V 4 bases short and J 6 bases short, with 16 bases between. In germline, CDR1 is SGDLS, CDR2 YYNGEE. The CDR3 contains 15 residues. The DNA of the CDR3 is TGTGCCAGCAGCCCTTACGCCGGGCGGGCCGGGGAGCTGTTTTTT. It encodes CASSPYAGRAGELFF.